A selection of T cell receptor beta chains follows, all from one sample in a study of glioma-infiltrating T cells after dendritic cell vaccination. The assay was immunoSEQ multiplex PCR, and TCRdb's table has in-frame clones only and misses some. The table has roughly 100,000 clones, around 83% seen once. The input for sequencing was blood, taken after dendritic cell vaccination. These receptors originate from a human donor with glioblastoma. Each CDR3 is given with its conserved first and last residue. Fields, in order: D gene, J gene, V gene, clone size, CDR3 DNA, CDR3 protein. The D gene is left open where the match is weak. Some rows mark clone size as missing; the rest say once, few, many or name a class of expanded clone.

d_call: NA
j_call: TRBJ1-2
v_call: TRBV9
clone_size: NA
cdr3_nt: TGTGCCAGCAGGGAGAACTATGGCTACACCTTC
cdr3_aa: CASRENYGYTF

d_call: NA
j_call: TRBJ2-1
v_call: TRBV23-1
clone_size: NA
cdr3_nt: TGCGCCAGCAGTCCCACCGTACATGAAGGGGAAAATGAGCAGTTCTTC
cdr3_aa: CASSPTVHEGENEQFF

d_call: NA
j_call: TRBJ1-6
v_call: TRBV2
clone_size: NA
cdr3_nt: TGTGCCAGCAGCCGACGACCGACAGGCGATAATTCACCCCTCCACTTT
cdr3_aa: CASSRRPTGDNSPLHF

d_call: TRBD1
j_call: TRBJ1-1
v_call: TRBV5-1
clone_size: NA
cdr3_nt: TGCGCCAGCAGCTTCGACAGGGGGTCCACTGAAGCTTTCTTT
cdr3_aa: CASSFDRGSTEAFF

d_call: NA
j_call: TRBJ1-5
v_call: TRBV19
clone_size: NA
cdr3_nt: TGTGCCAGTAGTATATTCCTATCCTCCAATCAGCCCCAGCATTTT
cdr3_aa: CASSIFLSSNQPQHF

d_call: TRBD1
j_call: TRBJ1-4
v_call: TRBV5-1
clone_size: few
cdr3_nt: TGCGCCAGCAGCTTTGGGACAGGGGTTGAAAAACTGTTTTTT
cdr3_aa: CASSFGTGVEKLFF

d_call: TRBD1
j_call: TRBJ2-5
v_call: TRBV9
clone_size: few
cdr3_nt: TGTGCCAGCAGCGTAGGGGGCTCAGGACAGGGGGCAGAGACCCAGTACTTC
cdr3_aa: CASSVGGSGQGAETQYF

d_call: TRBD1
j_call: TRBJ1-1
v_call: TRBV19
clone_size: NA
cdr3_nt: TGTGCCAGTAGTGACAGGGGCCAGGGCACTGAAGCTTTCTTT
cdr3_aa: CASSDRGQGTEAFF

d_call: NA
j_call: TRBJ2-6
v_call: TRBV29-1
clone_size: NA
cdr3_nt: TGCAGCGTTGGAGAGAGCTCTGGGGCCAACGTCCTGACTTTC
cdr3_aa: CSVGESSGANVLTF

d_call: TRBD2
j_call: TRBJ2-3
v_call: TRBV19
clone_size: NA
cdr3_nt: TGTGCCAGTAGTAAGACGGCGGGGGGGTCGGATACGCAGTATTTT
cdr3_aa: CASSKTAGGSDTQYF

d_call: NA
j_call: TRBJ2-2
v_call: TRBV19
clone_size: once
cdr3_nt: TGTGCCACCTCTCGGAACACCGGGGAGCTGTTTTTT
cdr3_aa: CATSRNTGELFF

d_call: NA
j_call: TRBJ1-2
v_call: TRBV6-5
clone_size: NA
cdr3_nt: TGTGCCAGCAGTTATACATACAACTATGGCTACACCTTC
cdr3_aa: CASSYTYNYGYTF

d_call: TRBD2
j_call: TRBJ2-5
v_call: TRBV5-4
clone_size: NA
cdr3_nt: TGTGCCAGCAGCTTGGATGCGGGGGAACTCCAAGAGACCCAGTACTTC
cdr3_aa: CASSLDAGELQETQYF

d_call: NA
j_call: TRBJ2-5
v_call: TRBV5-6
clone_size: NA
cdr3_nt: TGTGCCAGCAGCTTGGGGGGGGAGGAGACCCAGTACTTC
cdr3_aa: CASSLGGEETQYF